This is a list of T cell receptor beta chains from one sample in a study of T cell repertoires in cytomegalovirus infection. TCRdb itself ran the reads through MiXCR, one entry per CDR3 protein. The sample shows 680,000 or so distinct CDR3 sequences, roughly 36% of them seen only once. No cognate antigen is known for these TCRs. Material: cultured PBMCs, obtained from culture after CMV antigen stimulation. All receptors derive from a human donor in good health (CMV status not recorded). Some clones in this sample may be carry-over from other donors' samples. CDR3s include the opening cysteine and the closing phenylalanine or tryptophan. The order of the fields is V gene, D gene, clone size, J gene, CDR3 protein, CDR3 DNA. The D gene is left open where the match is weak. A row's size may be missing; if present it is once, few, many or a size class.

TRBV6-6	NA	few	TRBJ1-1	CASSYSEGLEAFF	TGTGCCAGCAGTTACTCGGAAGGTCTTGAAGCTTTCTTT
TRBV2	NA	NA	TRBJ1-6	CASSEGRNSPLHF	TGTGCCAGCAGTGAAGGGAGAAATTCACCCCTCCACTTT
TRBV10-3	NA	NA	TRBJ1-6	CAISELTASPLHF	TGTGCCATCAGTGAGTTGACGGCGTCACCCCTCCACTTT
TRBV28	NA	few	TRBJ2-3	CASGTQGPDTQYF	TGTGCCAGCGGCACCCAGGGACCAGATACGCAGTATTTT
TRBV7-8	NA	many	TRBJ2-1	CASSSRGGNEQFF	TGTGCCAGCAGCTCGAGGGGGGGAAATGAGCAGTTCTTC
TRBV27	NA	NA	TRBJ1-1	CASSVRQAGTEAFF	TGTGCCAGCAGTGTCCGACAAGCGGGCACTGAAGCTTTCTTT
TRBV6-2/TRBV6-3	NA	NA	TRBJ2-7	CASSYGSKGTYEQYF	TGTGCCAGCAGTTATGGGTCGAAGGGGACCTACGAGCAGTACTTC
TRBV7-6	TRBD1	medium-sized	TRBJ2-2	CASSPQGAGGELFF	TGTGCCAGCAGCCCCCAGGGGGCCGGCGGGGAGCTGTTTTTT
TRBV25-1	TRBD1	NA	TRBJ2-4	CASSEEGAGLAKNIQYF	TGTGCCAGCAGTGAAGAGGGGGCAGGTCTAGCCAAAAACATTCAGTACTTC
TRBV30	NA	NA	TRBJ2-1	CAWKAEYNEQFF	TGTGCCTGGAAGGCGGAATACAATGAGCAGTTCTTC
TRBV4-2	TRBD2	NA	TRBJ2-4	CASSQVALAGGSGIQYF	TGTGCCAGCAGCCAAGTGGCACTAGCGGGGGGATCGGGCATTCAGTACTTC
TRBV7-6	TRBD1	few	TRBJ1-1	CASSTRDSPNTEAFF	TGTGCCAGCAGCACGCGGGACAGTCCTAACACTGAAGCTTTCTTT
TRBV7-2	TRBD2	many	TRBJ2-1	CASKTGLANNEQFF	TGTGCCAGCAAAACTGGACTAGCGAACAATGAGCAGTTCTTC
TRBV12-3/TRBV12-4	TRBD2	NA	TRBJ2-7	CASSPRTSGIREQYF	TGTGCCAGCAGTCCACGGACTAGCGGGATTCGTGAGCAGTACTTC
TRBV18	TRBD2	NA	TRBJ2-5	CASSMTSDQETQYF	TGTGCCAGCTCAATGACTAGCGACCAAGAGACCCAGTACTTC
TRBV20-1	NA	NA	TRBJ1-1	CGERDIGLNTEAFF	TGCGGGGAGAGGGACATCGGTCTGAACACTGAAGCTTTCTTT
TRBV6-1	TRBD2	NA	TRBJ2-1	CASSEGLAGGHEQFF	TGTGCCAGCAGTGAGGGACTAGCGGGAGGTCATGAGCAGTTCTTC
TRBV5-1	NA	few	TRBJ2-3	CASSLAPLTDTQYF	TGCGCCAGCAGCTTGGCTCCCCTCACAGATACGCAGTATTTT
TRBV4-1	NA	NA	TRBJ1-2	CASSQGSNPYGYTF	TGTGCCAGCAGCCAAGGGTCGAATCCCTATGGCTACACCTTC
TRBV2	NA	NA	TRBJ1-2	CASRDSHYGYTF	TGTGCCAGCAGAGACAGCCATTATGGCTACACCTTC
TRBV6-6	NA	NA	TRBJ1-4	CASSYSRGLDEKLFF	TGTGCCAGCAGTTACTCGAGGGGCTTGGATGAAAAACTGTTTTTT
TRBV7-6	TRBD1	few	TRBJ2-6	CASSVPGQAFSGANVLTF	TGTGCCAGCAGCGTCCCGGGACAGGCCTTCTCTGGGGCCAACGTCCTGACTTTC
TRBV6-1	NA	NA	TRBJ2-1	CASNRGTPLDEQFF	TGTGCCAGCAATCGGGGGACGCCCCTGGATGAGCAGTTCTTC
TRBV18	NA	NA	TRBJ2-4	CASSPPRTDHIQYF	TGTGCCAGCTCACCACCGAGGACAGATCACATTCAGTACTTC
TRBV7-8	NA	NA	TRBJ1-6	CASSPYDQGFNSPLHF	TGTGCCAGCAGCCCCTACGACCAGGGTTTCAATTCACCCCTCCACTTT
TRBV7-9	NA	NA	TRBJ1-5	CASSLNGYGQPQHF	TGTGCCAGCAGCTTAAACGGTTACGGTCAGCCCCAGCATTTT
TRBV3-1	TRBD2	NA	TRBJ2-5	CASNRLAGQETQYF	TGTGCCAGCAATAGACTAGCGGGGCAAGAGACCCAGTACTTC
TRBV10-3	NA	NA	TRBJ1-2	CAISESERDGYTF	TGTGCCATCAGTGAGTCCGAGCGAGATGGCTACACCTTC
TRBV4-1	NA	NA	TRBJ2-1	CASSLRGFYNEQFF	TGCGCCAGCAGCCTTAGGGGGTTCTACAATGAGCAGTTCTTC
TRBV12-3/TRBV12-4	NA	NA	TRBJ1-3	CASSPLGGSSGNTIYF	TGTGCCAGCAGTCCCTTGGGGGGAAGCTCTGGAAACACCATATATTTT
TRBV11-2	NA	few	TRBJ1-6	CASSFTGRNSPLHF	TGTGCCAGCAGCTTCACCGGACGGAATTCACCCCTCCACTTT
TRBV6-1	NA	NA	TRBJ2-3	CASSEPGRGTQYF	TGTGCCAGCAGTGAACCAGGTCGAGGTACGCAGTATTTT
TRBV10-3	TRBD1	NA	TRBJ2-2	CAINRQGPTGELFF	TGTGCCATCAATCGACAGGGGCCCACCGGGGAGCTGTTTTTT
TRBV4-1	TRBD1	NA	TRBJ1-4	CASSYSGQGSEKLFF	TGTGCCAGCAGCTATTCGGGACAGGGGAGCGAAAAACTGTTTTTT
TRBV6-1	NA	NA	TRBJ1-5	CASSQGSRQHF	TGTGCCAGCAGTCAGGGGTCGCGCCAGCATTTT
TRBV28	NA	few	TRBJ2-7	CASSLGRASYEQYF	TGTGCCAGCAGTTTGGGCAGGGCCTCCTACGAGCAGTACTTC
TRBV7-2	NA	NA	TRBJ2-1	CASSLRLVYNEQFF	TGTGCCAGCAGCCTCCGACTTGTTTACAATGAGCAGTTCTTC
TRBV7-9	NA	few	TRBJ1-5	CASSNGQYSNQPQHF	TGTGCCAGCAGCAACGGACAGTATAGCAATCAGCCCCAGCATTTT
TRBV28	NA	NA	TRBJ1-2	CASSLLGVRYGYTF	TGTGCCAGCAGTTTATTGGGGGTCCGATATGGCTACACCTTC
TRBV28	TRBD2	few	TRBJ2-1	CASSFLTSGGVYNEQFF	TGTGCCAGCAGTTTTCTCACTAGCGGGGGGGTATACAATGAGCAGTTCTTC
TRBV7-9	NA	NA	TRBJ1-1	CASSPWGGSNTEAFF	TGTGCCAGCAGCCCGTGGGGGGGATCGAACACTGAAGCTTTCTTT
TRBV14	NA	few	TRBJ1-5	CASSQGGLNQPQHF	TGTGCCAGCAGCCAAGGAGGTTTAAATCAGCCCCAGCATTTT
TRBV6-2/TRBV6-3	TRBD1	once	TRBJ2-7	CASSEDRQLREQYF	TGTGCCAGCAGCGAGGACAGGCAACTACGGGAGCAGTACTTC
TRBV6-6	NA	NA	TRBJ1-5	CAGGTGTNQPQHF	TGTGCCGGGGGGACGGGAACCAATCAGCCCCAGCATTTT
TRBV6-1	NA	few	TRBJ1-2	CASSDPGRLDRRSSDTF	TGTGCCAGCAGTGACCCTGGTCGTCTCGACAGGCGCTCATCAGACACCTTC
TRBV7-2	TRBD1	many	TRBJ2-4	CASSSGTGGYNIQYF	TGTGCCAGCAGTTCCGGGACAGGGGGCTATAACATTCAGTACTTC
TRBV12-3/TRBV12-4	NA	NA	TRBJ2-7	CASSLEGGENYF	TGTGCCAGCAGTTTAGAAGGGGGGGAGAACTACTTC
TRBV6-1	NA	few	TRBJ2-7	CASSPGRALYEQYF	TGTGCCAGCAGCCCGGGACGGGCGCTCTACGAGCAGTACTTC
TRBV20-1	NA	NA	TRBJ1-2	CSGALEYGYTF	TGCAGTGGGGCGCTAGAGTATGGCTACACCTTC
TRBV18	NA	few	TRBJ1-1	CASSPQTGSTEAFF	TGTGCCAGCTCCCCTCAGACAGGTTCCACTGAAGCTTTCTTT
TRBV28	TRBD1	NA	TRBJ1-1	CASSSPDRAENTEAFF	TGTGCCAGCAGTTCACCTGACAGGGCTGAAAATACTGAAGCTTTCTTT
TRBV19	NA	few	TRBJ1-5	CASSPRRGPQPQHF	TGTGCCAGTAGTCCTCGCCGGGGCCCGCAGCCCCAGCATTTT
TRBV5-6	TRBD2	NA	TRBJ2-7	CASNRLAAGEQYF	TGTGCCAGCAACCGACTAGCCGCGGGCGAGCAGTACTTC
TRBV6-2/TRBV6-3	NA	NA	TRBJ2-7	CASQAGTQEQYF	TGTGCCAGCCAAGCCGGGACACAAGAGCAGTACTTC
TRBV7-2	NA	NA	TRBJ1-3	CASSLMKGPGNTIYF	TGTGCCAGCAGCTTAATGAAGGGGCCAGGAAACACCATATATTTT
TRBV12-3/TRBV12-4	NA	few	TRBJ2-1	CASSPRTGATYNEQFF	TGTGCCAGCAGTCCCAGAACGGGGGCCACCTACAATGAGCAGTTCTTC
TRBV19	NA	few	TRBJ2-1	CASSIDPRLPQFF	TGTGCCAGTAGTATAGATCCTAGATTACCGCAGTTCTTC
TRBV7-2	TRBD2	few	TRBJ2-1	CASSLELAGVGEQFF	TGTGCCAGCAGCTTAGAACTAGCGGGGGTAGGGGAGCAGTTCTTC
TRBV4-3	NA	once	TRBJ2-1	CASSQDGHMGYNEQFF	TGCGCCAGCAGCCAAGACGGTCATATGGGGTACAATGAGCAGTTCTTC